This entry describes one T cell receptor (beta chain). The antigen is not known. CDR3 length: 16 amino acids. Trimming cost V 3 bases and J 7 bases; bases outside gene matches: 8. Germline assignment: CDR1 MGHRA and CDR2 YSYEKL. TCRdb used MiXCR to reprocess the RT-PCR reads, holding one entry per CDR3 protein. The sample has some 500,000 distinct CDR3 sequences; 13% are singletons. The sample is drawn from a study of response to subunit inactivated influenza vaccine. Whole-study results and caveats: Each seasonal influenza vaccination, the authors suggested, recruits few new T cells.

The chain employs TRBV4-1 and TRBJ2-2; TRBD2 agrees at 10 bases. The starting material was PBMCs from blood, obtained roughly 45 days after vaccination. The source of this sequence is a man aged 50 to 59 who received an inactivated influenza vaccine. The CDR3 DNA reads TGCGCCAGCAGCCACCCCGGGACTAGCGTTCACGGGGAGCTGTTTTTT. Protein sequence: CASSHPGTSVHGELFF.